These T cell receptor beta chains were read from a single sample in a study of blood T cell repertoires in COVID-19. Measured with immunoSEQ multiplex PCR; TCRdb has only the in-frame clones, and not every one. The sample holds some 250,000 clones, around three quarters seen once. Sample: peripheral blood. These receptors all stem from an elderly woman with acute or convalescent COVID-19. Each CDR3 is given with its conserved first and last residue. The order of the fields is D gene, J gene, V gene, CDR3 length, clone size, CDR3 DNA, CDR3 protein. D genes are given only for firm matches. Expanded clones get a size class; other rows say once, few or many, or leave the size out.

>TRBD2|TRBJ2-1|TRBV6-1|16|-
TGTGCCAGCAGTGCCGTGGGTAGCGGGGGACTCAATGAGCAGTTCTTC
CASSAVGSGGLNEQFF
>TRBD2|TRBJ2-3|TRBV5-1|19|-
TGCGCCAGCAGCTTGGTCGGTATGGGACTAGCGGGAACCACAGATACGCAGTATTTT
CASSLVGMGLAGTTDTQYF
>TRBD2|TRBJ2-3|TRBV5-1|16|-
TGCGCCAGCAGCCCCCGGCTAGCGGGGAGCACAGATACGCAGTATTTT
CASSPRLAGSTDTQYF
>TRBD1|TRBJ1-4|TRBV5-6|13|-
TGTGCCAGCAGCGCGGACAGGGGTGAAAAACTGTTTTTT
CASSADRGEKLFF
>-|TRBJ1-6|TRBV21-1|16|-
TGTGCCACCCTTAGGACCGACAGCTCCTATAATTCACCCCTCCACTTT
CATLRTDSSYNSPLHF
>-|TRBJ2-7|TRBV7-9|13|-
TGTGCCAGCAGCTTAGCCCACGGCTACGAGCAGTACTTC
CASSLAHGYEQYF
>TRBD1|TRBJ2-2|TRBV5-1|15|-
TGCGCCAGCAGCTGGGGGACAGGGTCGACCGGGGAGCTGTTTTTT
CASSWGTGSTGELFF
>-|TRBJ1-3|TRBV6-2/TRBV6-3|16|-
TGTGCCAGCAGTTACATCATGGGCAGCTCTGGAAACACCATATATTTT
CASSYIMGSSGNTIYF
>-|TRBJ2-5|TRBV5-4|15|once
TGTGCCAGCAGCTTGTACGGGAAGGGCGAAGAGACCCAGTACTTC
CASSLYGKGEETQYF
>-|TRBJ2-3|TRBV5-1|13|once
TGCGCCAGCAGCTCGACCCAGCGAGATACGCAGTATTTT
CASSSTQRDTQYF
>-|TRBJ1-1|TRBV12-3/TRBV12-4|11|-
TGTGCCAGCAGCCTAGGAGCTGAAGCTTTCTTT
CASSLGAEAFF
>TRBD1|TRBJ1-2|TRBV5-1|14|few
TGCGCCAGCAGCTTGGTACAGGGGGCGCGAGGCTACACCTTC
CASSLVQGARGYTF
>TRBD1|TRBJ1-1|TRBV18|16|-
TGTGCCAGCTCGCCTACTCTAGGGGGCGTAGGGACTGAAGCTTTCTTT
CASSPTLGGVGTEAFF
>TRBD1|TRBJ1-1|TRBV5-1|15|-
TGCGCCAGCAAGAGGGCCCCCCCAGGGGGCACTGAAGCTTTCTTT
CASKRAPPGGTEAFF
>TRBD1|TRBJ1-4|TRBV5-1|15|once
TGCGCCAGCAGCTTGGAGGGGGCGCCTAATGAAAAACTGTTTTTT
CASSLEGAPNEKLFF
>TRBD2|TRBJ2-3|TRBV10-3|15|-
TGTGCCATCAGTAAGGGACTAGCGGGACGGGATACGCAGTATTTT
CAISKGLAGRDTQYF